This TCR beta chain is drawn from a study of blood T cell repertoires in COVID-19. Deletions cut 5 bases from V and 10 bases from J, with 20 bases between. The V gene's germline CDR1 is SGHRS and CDR2 YFSETQ. The CDR3 is 14 residues long. The assay was immunoSEQ multiplex PCR, and TCRdb's table has in-frame clones only and misses some. There are fewer than 200,000 clones in the sample; 88% occur only once, and 20% to 30% lies in the top ten. This TCR came from a man in his fifties or sixties with acute or convalescent COVID-19. The specimen was peripheral blood. The chain uses TRBV5-1 and TRBJ2-3, with D perhaps TRBD2 (5 bases). CDR3 in amino acids: CASRVPSTAGAQYF. DNA for the CDR3: TGCGCCAGCAGGGTCCCCTCCACCGCCGGGGCGCAGTATTTT.